This T cell receptor beta chain was recorded in a study of patients and donors after allogeneic stem cell transplantation. This CDR3 contains 15 residues. The V end lost 7 bases, the J end lost 5 bases, and 18 bases lay between the germline ends. Germline V gene data show CDR1 as MDHEN and CDR2 as SYDVKM. Via MiXCR, TCRdb re-called the RT-PCR reads, giving one row per CDR3 protein. Among about 110,000 distinct CDR3 sequences listed, approximately 40% were seen once. J is TRBJ2-1 and V is TRBV28, with D tentatively TRBD2 (8 bases). This receptor was taken from a human donor who was either an allogeneic HSCT recipient or a stem cell or donor lymphocyte infusion donor (not recorded which). It is not recorded whose cells these are; they may come from a transplant donor. The sample was blood, either unsorted or a sorted T cell fraction (not recorded which). CDR3 sequence (DNA): TGTGCCAGCAATATAGCGGGACAGAGGGACAATGAGCAGTTCTTC. Translating it yields CASNIAGQRDNEQFF.